This T cell receptor (beta chain) was sequenced during a study of shared clonotypes between healthy human individuals. The CDR3 totals 13 residues. Trimming pared 4 bases from V and 4 bases from J, leaving 11 bases between. Per the germline V gene, CDR1 is SGHDT and CDR2 is YYEEEE. Broader study findings: Clonotypes which were not shared had lower generation probabilities than clonotypes that all four donors shared.

Comments on this clone: As yet, its antigen is unknown.

Here immunoSEQ multiplex PCR was the method, and the copy in TCRdb shows in-frame clones only, minus some. The sample includes roughly 2.6 million clones, over 85% of them seen just once. This sequence joins TRBV5-6 and TRBJ1-1; a weak D match, TRBD1 (5 bases). The TCR was taken from a man aged 18 to 29 in good health. The specimen sequenced was naive CD4+ T cells sorted from blood. Described subset: CD45RA+ positively selected. The CDR3 region is CASSRGGGTEAFF. The CDR3 DNA reads TGTGCCAGCAGCCGGGGCGGGGGCACTGAAGCTTTCTTT.